Sequencing of this T cell receptor (beta chain) was carried out in a study of PD-1 blockade in classical Hodgkin lymphoma. Method: immunoSEQ multiplex PCR; TCRdb's copy keeps in-frame clones and lacks some. The table records 35,000 to 50,000 clones, about 74% of them present only once. Every patient was affected by relapse after autologous stem cell transplantation, while exposure to brentuximab vedotin was not uniform. Progressive disease, partial response or complete response was each patient's best response. This clone was seen a handful of times. Its specificity is not known. General study points: When nivolumab was started under 1 year after ASCT, patients were excluded.

The sample here was peripheral blood mononuclear cells (PBMCs), taken at baseline. The origin of this receptor is a human donor with classical Hodgkin lymphoma.

The CDR3 loop reads CASSLVTTDYGYTF. The CDR3 region has the DNA TGTGCCAGCAGCTTAGTGACCACCGACTATGGCTACACCTTC. The rearrangement links TRBV7-9 to TRBJ1-2; D is ambiguous. The CDR3 runs 14 residues. Germline V gene sequence: CDR1 SEHNR, CDR2 FQNEAQ (reference sequence). Trimming shortened V by 1 base and J by 3 bases, and 9 bases separated the two germline ends.